This T cell receptor (beta chain) was found in a study of blood T cell repertoires in COVID-19. Study-wide background: Donors in the United States, Italy and Spain gave samples during acute or convalescent COVID-19.

Only in-frame clones appear in the TCRdb table, and some are missing; sequencing was by immunoSEQ multiplex PCR. The sample has a few hundred thousand clones, roughly 84% seen once. Sequences were obtained from peripheral blood. The clonotype comes from a woman older than 75 with active or convalescent COVID-19.

The DNA of the CDR3 is TGTGCCAGCAGAGCGACAGGGGCAGCGAACACTGAAGCTTTCTTT. Amino acids: CASRATGAANTEAFF. The rearrangement links TRBV2 to TRBJ1-1; TRBD1 matches at 8 bases. The ends lost 6 bases at V and 1 base at J; junction bases unmatched: 7. Germline CDR1 reads SNHLY; CDR2 reads FYNNEI. The CDR3 extends over 15 amino acids.